One and the same sample provided the 10 T cell receptor beta chains below, sequenced in a study of T cell repertoires in aging, cancer and after chemotherapy. Peripheral blood genomic DNA, not sorted cells or RNA, was the template. Multiplex touch-down PCR with TRB-A/B primers amplified rearranged V-D-J TRB sequences. TCRdb passed the multiplex PCR reads through MiXCR, listing each CDR3 protein once. The repertoire holds more than 8,500 distinct CDR3 sequences, with approximately 40% as singletons. Sequencing input: blood. The receptors here all came from a human donor in good health.

This clonotype has a single count. J is TRBJ2-5 and V is TRBV6-5; D gene unclear. The V end was cut by 6 bases, the J end by 5 bases, with 10 bases between. CDR3 length: 12 amino acids. Germline assignment: CDR1 MNHEY and CDR2 SVGAGI. The CDR3 DNA reads TGTGCCAGCAGCTCCACGGCGGAGACCCAGTACTTC. Translated, it gives CASSSTAETQYF.

This clonotype was seen more than once but under ten times. The gene calls are TRBV12-3 or TRBV12-4 and TRBJ2-1; TRBD2 matches at 8 bases. The V segment lost 4 bases and the J segment 1 base; nucleotides outside the gene matches: 12. CDR3 length equals 18 residues. The CDR3, as DNA: TGTGCCAGCAGTTGGCCCCCCTCCACGGGGGGGTCCTACAATGAGCAGTTCTTC. Encoded protein: CASSWPPSTGGSYNEQFF.

The V and J genes are TRBV19 and TRBJ2-1; D gene unclear. The germline V gene has CDR1 LNHDA and CDR2 SQIVND (reference sequence). The V end was cut by 4 bases, the J end by 2 bases, with 15 bases between. The CDR3 length is 16 residues. The CDR3 protein is CASSTQVASAYNEQFF. The CDR3 region has the DNA TGTGCCAGTAGTACCCAAGTAGCTTCCGCCTACAATGAGCAGTTCTTC.

The chain is built from TRBV18 and TRBJ2-1; 9 nucleotides align to TRBD2. The J segment lost 0 bases and the V segment lost 1 base, leaving 13 bases of the junction unmatched. CDR3 length equals 20 residues. CDR1 is KGHSH and CDR2 is LQKENI in the germline V gene. Here the CDR3 DNA reads TGTGCCAGCTCACCACGACTTTCTAGCGGGGCCAGCGTCTCCTACAATGAGCAGTTCTTC. This codes for CASSPRLSSGASVSYNEQFF. The entire variable domain, with the rest obtained from reference TRBV18 and TRBJ2-1, is as follows: NAGVMQNPRHLVRRRGQEARLRCSPMKGHSHVYWYRQLPEEGLKFMVYLQKENIIDESGMPKERFSAEFPKEGPSILRIQQVVRGDSAAYFCASSPRLSSGASVSYNEQFFGPGTRLTVL.

This chain uses TRBV5-4 with TRBJ1-2, with a possible D match to TRBD1 (6 bases). V lost 4 bases to trimming and J lost 4 bases, with 17 bases between them. The germline CDR1 and CDR2 sequences are SGHNT and YYREEE (reference sequence). The CDR3 totals 15 residues. Here the CDR3 reads CASSIDGTGIYGYTF. In nucleotides, the CDR3 is TGTGCCAGCAGCATTGACGGAACAGGGATCTATGGCTACACCTTC.

V is TRBV6-5 and J is TRBJ2-7; 7 bases agree with TRBD1. The V segment lost 2 bases and the J segment 4 bases; nucleotides outside the gene matches: 2. The CDR3 contains 13 residues. Germline CDR1 MNHEY, CDR2 SVGAGI. CDR3 loop: CASSYDRDYEQYF. The DNA for the CDR3 is TGTGCCAGCAGTTACGACAGGGATTACGAGCAGTACTTC.

This chain uses TRBV7-2 with TRBJ2-1; D is unclear. The V end lost 0 bases, the J end lost 4 bases, and 13 bases lay between the germline ends. The CDR3 spans 16 residues. In germline, CDR1 is SGHTA, CDR2 FQGNSA. The CDR3 DNA reads as TGTGCCAGCAGCTTAGCCCCCTACCCTGAATACAATGAGCAGTTCTTC. Amino acid sequence: CASSLAPYPEYNEQFF.

The V and J genes are TRBV11-2 and TRBJ2-7; 7 bases align to TRBD2. V gave up 1 base and J gave up 1 base; unmatched junction bases: 4. The CDR3 is made up of 15 amino acids. Germline-derived CDR1 and CDR2 are SGHAT and FQNNGV. The CDR3 region has the DNA TGTGCCAGCAGCTTAGGGGACTATACGTCCTACGAGCAGTACTTC. This encodes CASSLGDYTSYEQYF.

The chain links TRBV6-5 to TRBJ1-1, with D unclear. Trimming removed 4 bases at V and 4 bases at J, with 10 bases between. This CDR3 comprises 13 residues. Germline CDR1 and CDR2: MNHEY and SVGAGI. The CDR3 DNA reads as TGTGCCAGCAGTTCGGACGGCGGCACTGAAGCTTTCTTT. The encoded protein is CASSSDGGTEAFF.

This clonotype was counted only a few times. The genes are TRBV10-3 and TRBJ2-7; tentative D call: TRBD2 (5 bases). The CDR3 loop spans 18 amino acids. Germline-derived CDR1 and CDR2 are ENHRY and SYGVKD. V gave up 1 base and J gave up 2 bases, with 21 bases separating them. CDR3 sequence reads: CAISEYGLVTDGAYEQYF. Here the CDR3 DNA reads TGTGCCATCAGTGAGTACGGGCTCGTCACGGACGGGGCCTACGAGCAGTACTTC.